Listed here are 18 T cell receptor beta chains from one sample, sequenced in a study of human T cells and chemical hapten exposure. The sample's time point: patch test 1, 2 weeks after DPC sensitization. Treatment here: therapeutic diphenylcyclopropenone sensitization with weekly scalp DPC. Unfractionated whole blood yielded total RNA. TCRdb recomputed calls from the RACE reads with MiXCR, one row per CDR3 protein. Among under 60,000 distinct CDR3 sequences listed, more than 9.5% were seen once. Sample: whole blood, taken in connection with sensitization to the hapten diphenylcyclopropenone (DPC). The source is a woman aged 40 to 50 with alopecia areata. Some clones in this sample may be carry-over from other donors' samples.

This clonotype has a handful of counts. V gene TRBV7-2 combines with J gene TRBJ1-5; TRBD1 is a possible D gene (5 bases). Germline V CDR1 and CDR2: SGHTA, FQGNSA. V lost 0 bases to trimming and J lost 7 bases, with 7 bases between them. This CDR3 is built from 13 residues. The CDR3 DNA follows: TGTGCCAGCAGCTTAGCGCGGGGGCAGCCCCAGCATTTT. This gives the protein CASSLARGQPQHF.

This clonotype was observed many times. V is TRBV18 and J is TRBJ1-4; no reliable D call. Trimming removed 4 bases at V and 12 bases at J, with 15 bases between. The CDR3 consists of 13 residues. The germline CDR1 and CDR2 sequences are KGHSH and LQKENI. The CDR3 reads CASSLRTDAELFF. As DNA, the CDR3 is TGTGCCAGCTCACTCCGGACGGACGCGGAACTGTTTTTT.

The chain recombines TRBV30 with TRBJ2-7, with 11 bases lining up with TRBD1. The CDR3 consists of 14 residues. V was pared by 1 base and J by 3 bases, with 2 bases of the junction left unmatched. Germline-derived CDR1 and CDR2 are GTSNPN and SVGIG (reference sequence). The CDR3 loop is CAWSAGTGGYEQYF. The CDR3 DNA sequence: TGTGCCTGGAGTGCCGGGACAGGGGGCTACGAGCAGTACTTC. The complete variable domain, with remaining parts taken from reference TRBV30 and TRBJ2-7, reads SQTIHQWPATLVQPVGSPLSLECTVEGTSNPNLYWYRQAAGRGLQLLFYSVGIGQISSEVPQNLSASRPQDRQFILSSKKLLLSDSGFYLCAWSAGTGGYEQYFGPGTRLTVT.

This clonotype has more than one count but fewer than ten. V and J are TRBV7-3 and TRBJ2-5; 8 bases agree with TRBD2. The CDR3 loop spans 13 amino acids. Germline V lookup: CDR1 SGHTA, CDR2 FQGTGA. With V trimmed by 4 bases and J by 4 bases, 2 bases remained unmatched. The CDR3 loop reads CASSSAGAETQYF. CDR3 bases: TGTGCCAGCAGCTCAGCGGGAGCAGAGACCCAGTACTTC.

The rearrangement links TRBV29-1 to TRBJ2-5; possible D gene TRBD1, 5 bases. From germline, CDR1 is SQVTM and CDR2 ANQGSEA. The CDR3 spans 12 residues. Trimming shortened V by 8 bases and J by 2 bases, and 12 bases separated the two germline ends. In nucleotides, the CDR3 is TGCAGCACAACAGGCGGACAAGAGACCCAGTACTTC. Translated, it gives CSTTGGQETQYF.

This clonotype was picked up many times. The gene calls are TRBV10-1 and TRBJ1-3, with D unresolved. Trimming removed 2 bases from V and 9 bases from J, with 11 bases in between. This CDR3 has 13 amino acids. CDR1 and CDR2 from the germline V gene are WNHNN and SYGVQD (reference sequence). Written as DNA, the CDR3 is TGCGCCAGCAGTGAGGCTGGATCTAGCACCATATATTTT. It specifies CASSEAGSSTIYF.

The V gene is TRBV7-9, the J gene TRBJ1-5; maybe TRBD1 (6 bases). The CDR3 runs to 15 residues. CDR1 and CDR2 from the germline V gene are SEHNR and FQNEAQ (reference sequence). V lost 5 bases to trimming and J lost 0 bases, with 11 bases between them. The CDR3 region is CASSTNRDSNQPQHF. For the CDR3, the DNA is TGTGCCAGCAGCACTAACAGGGATAGCAATCAGCCCCAGCATTTT. The complete variable domain, with remaining parts taken from reference TRBV7-9 and TRBJ1-5, reads DTGVSQNPRHKITKRGQNVTFRCDPISEHNRLYWYRQTLGQGPEFLTYFQNEAQLEKSRLLSDRFSAERPKGSFSTLEIQRTEQGDSAMYLCASSTNRDSNQPQHFGDGTRLSIL.

The genes are TRBV7-3 and TRBJ1-1; the match to TRBD1 covers 8 bases. Germline loops: CDR1 SGHTA, CDR2 FQGTGA. The CDR3 totals 14 residues. V lost 4 bases and J lost 2; bases outside the gene matches: 3. In nucleotides, the CDR3 is TGTGCCAGCAGCTCCCAGGGGGCTAACACTGAAGCTTTCTTT. Translated, it gives CASSSQGANTEAFF.

The chain joins TRBV29-1 to TRBJ2-7; tentatively, D is TRBD2 (6 bases). The V gene lost 5 bases and the J gene lost 0 bases, with 11 bases spanning the gap. There are 13 residues in the CDR3. Per the germline V gene, CDR1 is SQVTM and CDR2 is ANQGSEA. CDR3 residues: CSVRTGSSYEQYF. The CDR3 nucleotides are TGCAGCGTTAGGACCGGGAGCTCCTACGAGCAGTACTTC.

This clonotype was observed many times. The gene calls are TRBV29-1 and TRBJ2-7; the D gene is possibly TRBD2 (5 bases). Germline V CDR1 and CDR2: SQVTM, ANQGSEA. V dropped 7 bases and J dropped 7 bases, with 20 bases sitting between them. The CDR3 has 13 residues. The CDR3 here is CSGVGLTTGEQYF. The CDR3, as DNA: TGCAGCGGGGTAGGACTCACTACGGGGGAGCAGTACTTC.

The sample holds a few counts of this clonotype. This chain joins TRBV5-1 and TRBJ2-3; no firm D call. Germline CDR1 and CDR2: SGHRS and YFSETQ. V was trimmed by 0 bases and J by 0 bases, leaving 8 bases between them. CDR3 length equals 15 residues. In DNA form, the CDR3 reads TGCGCCAGCAGCTTGGGCGGCGCTAGCACAGATACGCAGTATTTT. Protein product: CASSLGGASTDTQYF.

The V and J genes are TRBV7-2 and TRBJ2-7; 9 bases align to TRBD2. The germline CDR1 and CDR2 sequences are SGHTA and FQGNSA. After removal of 2 bases from V and 2 bases from J, the junction contained 4 bases not matched to a gene. CDR3 size: 15 residues. CDR3 sequence (DNA): TGTGCCAGCAGCTTAAGGGCTAGCGGGACCTACGAGCAGTACTTC. Translated, it gives CASSLRASGTYEQYF.

This clonotype occurred many times. J is TRBJ2-6 and V is TRBV27, with D uncertain. Trimming shortened V by 4 bases and J by 0 bases, and 10 bases separated the two germline ends. The CDR3 loop spans 16 amino acids. CDR1 and CDR2 from the germline V gene are MNHEY and SMNVEV (reference sequence). This CDR3 is CASSSTRSSGANVLTF. Here the CDR3 DNA reads TGTGCCAGCAGTTCTACTCGCAGCTCTGGGGCCAACGTCCTGACTTTC.

As to this clonotype: A much larger clonotype is one base distant, so this may be a read error. The chain couples TRBV12-3 or TRBV12-4 to TRBJ1-4; TRBD1 aligns across 7 bases. This CDR3 has 14 amino acids. V lost 7 bases, J lost 10 bases, and 12 bases stayed unmatched. DNA for the CDR3: TGTGCCAGCACCTACCACGACAGGGCGGGAAAACTGTTTTTT. Protein: CASTYHDRAGKLFF.

This clonotype was seen at least ten times. This rearrangement joins TRBV14 to TRBJ2-3; 9 bases map to TRBD2. The J segment lost 2 bases and the V segment lost 1 base, leaving 10 bases of the junction unmatched. The CDR3 is 18 residues long. Per the germline V gene, CDR1 is SGHDN and CDR2 is FVKESK. CDR3 in amino acids: CASSQGLPSGTSTDTQYF. In DNA form, the CDR3 reads TGTGCCAGCAGCCAAGGTCTTCCTAGCGGGACTTCCACAGATACGCAGTATTTT.

This clonotype appeared many times. V usage is TRBV5-8 and J usage is TRBJ2-3, with D maybe TRBD2 (6 bases). The CDR3 contains 14 residues. The germline V and J ends were trimmed by 3 bases and 0 bases, with 8 bases remaining between them. The V gene's germline CDR1 is SGHTS and CDR2 YDEGEE. CDR3: CASSSGGSTDTQYF. The CDR3 coding sequence is TGTGCCAGCAGCTCCGGGGGTAGCACAGATACGCAGTATTTT.

The table lists this clonotype with many counts. V gene TRBV12-3 or TRBV12-4 combines with J gene TRBJ2-2; D gene unclear. This CDR3 comprises 15 residues. Trimming cost V 2 bases and J 1 base, with 8 bases left between them. In nucleotides, the CDR3 is TGTGCCAGCAGTTTATATCTGGGGAACACCGGGGAGCTGTTTTTT. This encodes CASSLYLGNTGELFF.

The chain couples TRBV7-2 to TRBJ1-1; the match to TRBD1 covers 7 bases. Germline V gives CDR1 SGHTA, CDR2 FQGNSA. V lost 3 bases to trimming and J lost 7 bases; unmatched junction nucleotides: 11. CDR3 length: 15 amino acids. The CDR3 loop is CASSFAATGVDEAFF. CDR3 nucleotides: TGTGCCAGCAGCTTCGCCGCTACAGGGGTCGATGAAGCTTTCTTT.